The sequence of this T cell receptor (beta chain) was determined in a study of naive and memory T cell subsets. The CDR3 runs to 15 residues. The ends were cut back, 7 bases at V and 2 bases at J, with 17 bases in the middle. The beta constant-region primer was an equimolar mix of two oligonucleotides covering TRBC1 and TRBC2. Nested alpha and beta constant-region primers with the SP2 primer drove four PCR rounds on ligated cDNA. TCRdb re-called the UMI-ligation and nested PCR reads through MiXCR, storing one row per CDR3 protein. The sample shows 120,000 to 150,000 distinct CDR3 sequences, more than 15% of them seen only once. General observations from the study: Possibly reflecting memory cells re-expressing CD45RA, a few larger clonotypes occurred in naive repertoires, especially CD8.

Details on this clonotype: Its specificity is not known.

The source of this sequence is a human donor in good health. The sequencing input was naive CD8+ T cells from blood. The chain links TRBV12-3 or TRBV12-4 to TRBJ2-5; D not certain. CDR3 sequence: CASNTDGPEQETQYF. The CDR3 DNA follows: TGTGCCAGCAACACTGACGGGCCAGAGCAAGAGACCCAGTACTTC.